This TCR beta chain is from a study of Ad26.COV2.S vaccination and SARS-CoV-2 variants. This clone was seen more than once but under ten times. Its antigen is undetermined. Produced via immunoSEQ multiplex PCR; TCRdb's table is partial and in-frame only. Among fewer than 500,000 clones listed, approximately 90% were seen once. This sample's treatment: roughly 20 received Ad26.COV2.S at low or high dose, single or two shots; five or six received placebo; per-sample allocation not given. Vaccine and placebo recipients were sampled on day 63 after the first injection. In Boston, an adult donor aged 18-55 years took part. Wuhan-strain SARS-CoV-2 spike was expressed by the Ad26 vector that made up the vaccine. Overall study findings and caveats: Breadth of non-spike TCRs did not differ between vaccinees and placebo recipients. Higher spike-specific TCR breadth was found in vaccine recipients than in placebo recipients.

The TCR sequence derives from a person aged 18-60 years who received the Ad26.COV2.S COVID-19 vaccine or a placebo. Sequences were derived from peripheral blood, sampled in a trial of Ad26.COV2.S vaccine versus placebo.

CDR3 DNA: TGCGCCAGCAGCCAAGCCACTGGCCGGGACCCCCTCCACTTT. This codes for CASSQATGRDPLHF. The chain combines TRBV4-3 with TRBJ1-6, with D tentatively TRBD1 (5 bases). Germline V lookup: CDR1 LGHNA, CDR2 YSLEER. With 1 base removed from V and 13 bases from J, the gap between germline ends came to 14 bases. This CDR3 has 14 amino acids.